The rows below give T cell receptor beta chains drawn from one sample of a study of response to subunit inactivated influenza vaccine. TCRdb re-called the RT-PCR reads through MiXCR, storing one row per CDR3 protein. The data contain roughly 780,000 distinct CDR3 sequences, about 18% of them singletons. Source: PBMCs from blood, taken roughly 5 days after vaccination. The receptors derive from a man between 45 and 60 years old who received an inactivated influenza vaccine. The CDR3 runs from the conserved cysteine through the conserved F or W. The order of the fields is clone size, J gene, V gene, D gene, CDR3 DNA, CDR3 protein. D genes are given only for firm matches. Clone size is not always given. Where it is, it says once, few, many or a class for expanded clones.

few | TRBJ2-1 | TRBV3-1 | . | TGTGCCAGCAGCCAAATTTATAGCTCCTACAATGAGCAGTTCTTC | CASSQIYSSYNEQFF
. | TRBJ1-1 | TRBV29-1 | . | TGCAGCACCAGAGGAGGACTGGAGAACACTGAAGCTTTCTTT | CSTRGGLENTEAFF
. | TRBJ1-2 | TRBV7-2 | . | TGTGCCAGCATGAGGATCCCCGACGACAGCTATGGCTACACCTTC | CASMRIPDDSYGYTF
many | TRBJ2-3 | TRBV10-2 | . | TGCGCCAGCAGTGACATAGGGGTAGATACGCAGTATTTT | CASSDIGVDTQYF
. | TRBJ2-7 | TRBV20-1 | . | TGCAGTGCTATGGGTCTGCCTCCTTCCTACGAGCAGTACTTC | CSAMGLPPSYEQYF
few | TRBJ1-2 | TRBV24-1 | . | TGTGCCACCAGTGAGGGCCGGGAGTCTGGCTATGGCTACACCTTC | CATSEGRESGYGYTF
few | TRBJ2-7 | TRBV5-1 | TRBD1 | TGCGCCAGCAGCCGTGACAGGGGCGCCGAGCAGTACTTC | CASSRDRGAEQYF
. | TRBJ2-4 | TRBV4-1 | . | TGCGCCAGCAGCCAAACTCTACTAGGGAACATTCAGTACTTC | CASSQTLLGNIQYF
few | TRBJ2-3 | TRBV5-1 | . | TGCGCCAGCCAAACAGGGCAAACCACAGATACGCAGTATTTT | CASQTGQTTDTQYF
. | TRBJ2-1 | TRBV7-6 | . | TGTGCCAGCAGCTTATCGTCGATAAGCTCCTACAATGAGCAGTTCTTC | CASSLSSISSYNEQFF
few | TRBJ2-5 | TRBV7-2 | . | TGTGCCAGCAGCCGCCAAATTATCGGAGAGACCCAGTACTTC | CASSRQIIGETQYF
. | TRBJ2-1 | TRBV7-9 | TRBD1 | TGTGCCAGCAGCCTCCCCAGGGGGCGTAGAGGGCAGTTCTTC | CASSLPRGRRGQFF
many | TRBJ1-4 | TRBV5-1 | . | TGCGCCAGCAGCATCAGGGCGGATGAAAAACTGTTTTTT | CASSIRADEKLFF
many | TRBJ1-1 | TRBV12-3/TRBV12-4 | . | TGTGCCAGCAAGGGGCTGAGGAACACTGAAGCTTTCTTT | CASKGLRNTEAFF
many | TRBJ2-3 | TRBV12-3/TRBV12-4 | . | TGTGCCAGCAGTTCCTTGGTCCGGGGGACGCAGTATTTT | CASSSLVRGTQYF
. | TRBJ2-7 | TRBV20-1 | TRBD2 | TGCAGTGCTAGAGTCGGGGGGACCATAGCTTCCTACGAGCAGTACTTC | CSARVGGTIASYEQYF
. | TRBJ2-3 | TRBV7-9 | . | TGTGCCAGCAGTCGAACCGAAACAGTGGATACGCAGTATTTT | CASSRTETVDTQYF
. | TRBJ2-2 | TRBV6-2/TRBV6-3 | TRBD1 | TGTGCCAGCAGTCCCGGGACAGAAGGCACCGGGGAGCTGTTTTTT | CASSPGTEGTGELFF
. | TRBJ2-4 | TRBV20-1 | TRBD2 | TGCAGTGCTACGGTAGCGGGATTAGCCAAAAACATTCAGTACTTC | CSATVAGLAKNIQYF
. | TRBJ2-1 | TRBV27 | . | TGTGCCAGCAGAACGGGACCGACTTACAATGAGCAGTTCTTC | CASRTGPTYNEQFF
. | TRBJ1-2 | TRBV5-5 | . | TGTGCCAGCGAAAGGCTAGGCAGGGAGCTCTATGGCTACACCTTC | CASERLGRELYGYTF
many | TRBJ2-3 | TRBV20-1 | TRBD2 | TGCAGTGCCCTAGCGACTAGCGGGGGAGATACGCAGTATTTT | CSALATSGGDTQYF
. | TRBJ2-1 | TRBV5-1 | . | TGCGCCAGCAGCTTGTCGAGGGGGATTAACAATGAGCAGTTCTTC | CASSLSRGINNEQFF
few | TRBJ2-7 | TRBV4-3 | TRBD2 | TGCGCCAGCAGCCATCATAGCGGGGGGGCATACGAGCAGTACTTC | CASSHHSGGAYEQYF
few | TRBJ2-7 | TRBV25-1 | . | TGTGCCAGCAGTAACCGACAGGCCTCCTACGAGCAGTACTTC | CASSNRQASYEQYF
. | TRBJ2-6 | TRBV24-1 | . | TGTGCCACCAGTGGGACAGAAGACTCTCTCTTCTCTGGGGCCAACGTCCTGACTTTC | CATSGTEDSLFSGANVLTF
few | TRBJ2-7 | TRBV7-2 | TRBD2 | TGTGCCAGCTGGGCGGGAGGCTCGTTTGGCGAGCAGTACTTC | CASWAGGSFGEQYF
few | TRBJ2-7 | TRBV7-9 | . | TGTGCCAGCAGCCCAGTACGCTGGCAGGGTCAGGGCGAGCAGTACTTC | CASSPVRWQGQGEQYF
. | TRBJ2-7 | TRBV20-1 | TRBD1 | TGCAGTGCTGAAACGGACAGGGGGCAAAGCCCCTACGAGCAGTACTTC | CSAETDRGQSPYEQYF
few | TRBJ2-7 | TRBV7-7 | . | TGTGCTAGCAGCCAGAGCGACCACTACGAGCAGTACTTC | CASSQSDHYEQYF
. | TRBJ1-4 | TRBV28 | TRBD1 | TGTGCCAGCAGTTCCCGACAGGGGGCATGGGGCGAAAAACTGTTTTTT | CASSSRQGAWGEKLFF
. | TRBJ2-7 | TRBV20-1 | TRBD1 | TGCAGTGCTACTAGGACAGGGGGGCGTTACGAGCAGTACTTC | CSATRTGGRYEQYF
few | TRBJ2-1 | TRBV12-3/TRBV12-4 | TRBD2 | TGTGCCAGCAGTTTACTACTAGCGGGGGAGCAGTTCTTC | CASSLLLAGEQFF
. | TRBJ1-1 | TRBV5-6 | TRBD1 | TGTGCCAGCAGCTATGTCCCGGGACAGGGGCCGGACACTGAAGCTTTCTTT | CASSYVPGQGPDTEAFF
. | TRBJ2-7 | TRBV5-1 | TRBD2 | TGCGCCAGCAGCTTCAGCGGGGGGCCCCCCTACTACGAGCAGTACTTC | CASSFSGGPPYYEQYF
few | TRBJ2-3 | TRBV7-2 | . | TGTGCCAGCAGCTTAGAGGTCGTTAGCACAGATACGCAGTATTTT | CASSLEVVSTDTQYF
few | TRBJ2-5 | TRBV6-2/TRBV6-3 | . | TGTGCCGTGGGCGTGGATGGAGAGACCCAGTACTTC | CAVGVDGETQYF